The sequence of this T cell receptor beta chain was determined in a study of T-cell reconstitution after alpha-beta-depleted transplantation in children. Germline V CDR1 and CDR2: MNHEY, SVGEGT. The CDR3 spans 12 residues. The ends were cut back, 5 bases at V and 4 bases at J, with 9 bases in the middle. This clonotype was recorded a few times. Unique molecular identifiers were used in preparing the TCRbeta library. TCRdb passed the PCR reads through MiXCR, listing each CDR3 protein once. The sample has 450,000 to 600,000 distinct CDR3 sequences, approximately 29% seen once. The sequence was obtained from a human donor who donated a stem cell graft to a child with aplastic anemia. The sample was PBMCs from the stem cell graft donor, taken from the stem cell graft. This sequence joins TRBV6-2 or TRBV6-3 and TRBJ2-7; D gene ambiguous. CDR3 in amino acids: CASSGVRYEQYF. CDR3 sequence (DNA): TGTGCCAGCAGTGGAGTTCGGTACGAGCAGTACTTC.